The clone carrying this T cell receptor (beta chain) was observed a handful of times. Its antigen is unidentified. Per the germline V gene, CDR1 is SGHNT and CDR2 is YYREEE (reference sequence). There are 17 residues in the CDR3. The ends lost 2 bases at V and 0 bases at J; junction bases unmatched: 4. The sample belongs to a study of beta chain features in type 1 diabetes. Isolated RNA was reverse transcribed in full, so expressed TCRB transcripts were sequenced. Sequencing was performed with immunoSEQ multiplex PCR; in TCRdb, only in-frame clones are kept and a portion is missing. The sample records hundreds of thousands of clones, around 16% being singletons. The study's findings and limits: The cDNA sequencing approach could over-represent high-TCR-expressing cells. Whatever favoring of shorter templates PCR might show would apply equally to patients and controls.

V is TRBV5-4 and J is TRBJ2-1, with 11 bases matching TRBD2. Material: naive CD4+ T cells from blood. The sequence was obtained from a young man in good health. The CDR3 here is CASSLTSGSISYNEQFF. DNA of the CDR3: TGTGCCAGCAGCTTAACTAGCGGGAGTATCTCCTACAATGAGCAGTTCTTC. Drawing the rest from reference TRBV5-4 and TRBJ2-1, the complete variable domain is ETGVTQSPTHLIKTRGQQVTLRCSSQSGHNTVSWYQQALGQGPQFIFQYYREEENGRGNFPPRFSGLQFPNYSSELNVNALELDDSALYLCASSLTSGSISYNEQFFGPGTRLTVL.